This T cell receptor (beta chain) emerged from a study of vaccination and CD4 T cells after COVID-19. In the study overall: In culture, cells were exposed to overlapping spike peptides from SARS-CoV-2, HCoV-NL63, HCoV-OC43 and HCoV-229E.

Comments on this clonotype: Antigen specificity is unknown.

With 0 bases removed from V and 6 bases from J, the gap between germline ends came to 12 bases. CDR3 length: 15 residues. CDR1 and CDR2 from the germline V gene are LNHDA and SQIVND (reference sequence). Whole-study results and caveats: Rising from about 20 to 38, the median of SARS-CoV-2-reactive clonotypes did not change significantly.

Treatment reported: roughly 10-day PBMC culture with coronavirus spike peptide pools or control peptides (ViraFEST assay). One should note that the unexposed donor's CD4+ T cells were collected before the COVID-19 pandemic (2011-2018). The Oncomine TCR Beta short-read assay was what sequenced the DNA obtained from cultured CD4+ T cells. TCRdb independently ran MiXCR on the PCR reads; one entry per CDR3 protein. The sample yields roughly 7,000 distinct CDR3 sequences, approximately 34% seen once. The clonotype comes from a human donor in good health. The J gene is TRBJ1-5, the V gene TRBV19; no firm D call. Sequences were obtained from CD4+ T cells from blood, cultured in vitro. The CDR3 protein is CASSIELLEGQPQHF. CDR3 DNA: TGTGCCAGTAGTATAGAACTTCTGGAGGGTCAGCCCCAGCATTTT.